Given below is one TCR beta chain in context. Its cognate antigen is unknown. The CDR3 is 14 residues long. The V gene's germline CDR1 is SEHNR and CDR2 FQNEAQ (reference sequence). Trimming took 1 base from V and 5 from J; bases not matched to a gene: 4. The sample comes from a study of cytomegalovirus exposure and HLA in healthy donors. General observations from the study: The study recorded some 160 TCR beta chains that were cytomegalovirus-associated.

PCR amplification relied on 60 Vbeta primers (plus 13 Jbeta primers). Repertoires were generated with immunoSEQ multiplex PCR, while TCRdb's copy carries only in-frame clones and drops some. The table has about 120,000 clones, 80% seen once. The sequencing sample was made of PBMCs. The clonotype was recovered from a female donor in good health and CMV-seropositive. J is TRBJ1-1 and V is TRBV7-9, with TRBD1 matching over 7 bases. The CDR3 loop is CASSLDRGGTEAFF. In DNA form, the CDR3 reads TGTGCCAGCAGCTTAGACAGGGGAGGAACTGAAGCTTTCTTT.